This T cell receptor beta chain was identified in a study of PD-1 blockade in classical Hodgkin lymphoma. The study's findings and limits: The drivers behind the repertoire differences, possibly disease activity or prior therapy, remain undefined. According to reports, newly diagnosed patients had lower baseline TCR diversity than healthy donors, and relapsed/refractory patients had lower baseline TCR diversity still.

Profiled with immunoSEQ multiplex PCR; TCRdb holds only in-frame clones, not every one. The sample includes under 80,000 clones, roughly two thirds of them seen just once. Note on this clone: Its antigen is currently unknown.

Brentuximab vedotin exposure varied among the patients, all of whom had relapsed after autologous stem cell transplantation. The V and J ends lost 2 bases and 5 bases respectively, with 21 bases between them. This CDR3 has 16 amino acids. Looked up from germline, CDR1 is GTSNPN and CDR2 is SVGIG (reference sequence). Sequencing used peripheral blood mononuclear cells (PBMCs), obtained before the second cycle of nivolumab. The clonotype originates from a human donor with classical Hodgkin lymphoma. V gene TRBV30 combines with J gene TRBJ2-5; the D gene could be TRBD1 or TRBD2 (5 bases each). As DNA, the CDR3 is TGTGCCTGGAGTTCCCCCTTGTTGGGACGTCTGGAGACCCAGTACTTC. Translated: CAWSSPLLGRLETQYF.